These 27 T cell receptor beta chains share one sample of origin, sequenced in a study of somatic mutations in cytotoxic T cells in rheumatoid arthritis. TCRdb's copy holds only in-frame clones and misses some; the assay was immunoSEQ multiplex PCR. This table has about 8,200 clones, more than 60% appearing once. The sample consisted of CD8+ T cells sorted from blood. Receptor source: an adult with rheumatoid arthritis.

The CDR3 spells CASSVGGGQWTGELFF. DNA for the CDR3: TGTGCCAGCAGCGTAGGGGGGGGGCAGTGGACCGGGGAGCTGTTTTTT. The rearrangement joins TRBV9 to TRBJ2-2; tentative D call: TRBD2 (7 bases). The CDR3 sequence is 16 residues long. Trimming took off 0 bases at V and 5 bases at J, with 14 bases between the two ends. CDR1 is SGDLS and CDR2 is YYNGEE in the germline V gene.

This clone occurred once. The V gene is TRBV4-1, the J gene TRBJ2-7; TRBD1 agrees at 7 bases. The length of the CDR3 is 16 residues. V trimming: 0 bases; J trimming: 5 bases; junction bases outside the gene matches: 10. Per the germline V gene, CDR1 is MGHRA and CDR2 is YSYEKL. The CDR3 DNA is TGCGCCAGCAGCCAAGAGGGGAGACAGGGTGTCCACGAGCAGTACTTC. Amino acid sequence: CASSQEGRQGVHEQYF.

The gene calls are TRBV6-1 and TRBJ1-2, with D uncertain. V was pared by 6 bases and J by 2 bases, with 13 bases between. CDR1 MNHNS and CDR2 SASEGT come from the germline V gene. The length of the CDR3 is 14 residues. The CDR3 DNA sequence: TGTGCCAGCAGCATGGGAACAGAGAACTATGGCTACACCTTC. Protein product: CASSMGTENYGYTF.

This clone was seen only once. The chain combines TRBV28 with TRBJ2-2; D ambiguous. Trimming removed 8 bases at V and 6 bases at J, with 10 bases between. Germline V gene sequence: CDR1 MDHEN, CDR2 SYDVKM. CDR3 size: 12 residues. In DNA form, the CDR3 reads TGTGCCAGCGGTCGGCTAGCCGGGGAGCTGTTTTTT. Translating it yields CASGRLAGELFF. The full variable domain, its missing parts supplied by reference TRBV28 and TRBJ2-2, is DVKVTQSSRYLVKRTGEKVFLECVQDMDHENMFWYRQDPGLGLRLIYFSYDVKMKEKGDIPEGYSVSREKKERFSLILESASTNQTSMYLCASGRLAGELFFGEGSRLTVL.

The chain is built from TRBV28 and TRBJ2-7; 11 bases agree with TRBD2. CDR1 is MDHEN and CDR2 is SYDVKM in the germline V gene. The CDR3 consists of 17 residues. Germline trimming cut 2 bases from V and 1 base from J; bases unmatched to any gene: 7. CDR3 nucleotides: TGTGCCAGCAGTTTACTGCTCGGGACTAGCGGTTCCTACGAGCAGTACTTC. Residues: CASSLLLGTSGSYEQYF.

This clone was found a few times. This chain uses TRBV28 with TRBJ1-5; maybe TRBD1 (5 bases). Trimming pared 4 bases from V and 0 bases from J, leaving 10 bases between. This CDR3 spans 15 amino acids. Germline V gives CDR1 MDHEN, CDR2 SYDVKM. The CDR3: CASSSRRGSNQPQHF. CDR3 coding DNA: TGTGCCAGCAGTTCCAGAAGGGGTAGCAATCAGCCCCAGCATTTT.

This chain joins TRBV6-4 and TRBJ2-7; D unclear. This CDR3 has 13 amino acids. CDR1 and CDR2 (germline): MRHNA, SNTAGT. V lost 7 bases and J 5 bases, leaving 15 bases between the germline ends. The CDR3 coding sequence is TGTGCCAGCAAAGCCGACGGTTCCGACGAGCAGTACTTC. Translating gives CASKADGSDEQYF.

This clone showed up just a few times. The J gene is TRBJ1-4, the V gene TRBV10-3; 7 bases map to TRBD1. The CDR3 extends over 14 amino acids. Per the germline V gene, CDR1 is ENHRY and CDR2 is SYGVKD. The V and J ends lost 3 bases and 7 bases, in that order; junction bases with no gene match: 5. This CDR3 is CAISEGGGGEKLFF. The DNA of the CDR3 is TGTGCCATCAGTGAAGGGGGCGGGGGTGAAAAACTGTTTTTT.

The chain has TRBV5-1 and TRBJ2-7, with a weak D call TRBD1 (6 bases). Per germline, CDR1 SGHRS and CDR2 YFSETQ. This CDR3 is 12 amino acids long. V dropped 4 bases and J dropped 5 bases, with 10 bases sitting between them. For the CDR3, the DNA is TGCGCCAGCAGCCTACAGGGAAACGAGCAGTACTTC. Translation: CASSLQGNEQYF.

The chain is built from TRBV5-1 and TRBJ2-4, with 13 bases aligning to TRBD2. The trim removed 3 bases at V and 15 bases at J, leaving 18 bases unmatched. The germline CDR1 and CDR2 sequences are SGHRS and YFSETQ. This CDR3 region has 17 residues. The CDR3 region is CASSSRRLAGGGRGWYF. Here the CDR3 DNA reads TGCGCCAGCAGCTCCAGGCGACTAGCGGGAGGAGGGCGTGGATGGTACTTC.

This sequence joins TRBV2 and TRBJ1-5, with 7 bases identical to TRBD1. The germline V gene has CDR1 SNHLY and CDR2 FYNNEI. This CDR3 comprises 14 residues. V shed 6 bases, J shed 7 bases, and the junction held 9 bases outside the gene matches. The CDR3 DNA follows: TGTGCCAGCAGGGACAGACAGGGTGGCCAGCCCCAGCATTTT. It translates to CASRDRQGGQPQHF.

This clone appeared a single time. The chain couples TRBV7-8 to TRBJ2-3, with a possible D match to TRBD2 (5 bases). V was trimmed by 4 bases and J by 3 bases, leaving 5 bases between them. CDR1 SGHVS and CDR2 FQNEAQ come from the germline V gene. This CDR3 comprises 12 residues. The CDR3: CASSSGTDTQYF. CDR3 nucleotide sequence: TGTGCCAGCAGCTCGGGGACAGATACGCAGTATTTT. Full variable domain (remainder filled in from reference TRBV7-8 and TRBJ2-3): GAGVSQSPRYKVAKRGQDVALRCDPISGHVSLFWYQQALGQGPEFLTYFQNEAQLDKSGLPSDRFFAERPEGSVSTLKIQRTQQEDSAVYLCASSSGTDTQYFGPGTRLTVL.

The chain is built from TRBV25-1 and TRBJ2-7; 9 nucleotides align to TRBD1. The CDR3 is made up of 15 amino acids. From germline, CDR1 is MGHDK and CDR2 SYGVNS. The ends lost 5 bases at V and 3 bases at J; junction bases unmatched: 8. The CDR3 spells CASSPIPDRGYEQYF. CDR3 bases: TGTGCCAGCAGTCCAATCCCGGACAGGGGCTACGAGCAGTACTTC.

The chain combines TRBV29-1 with TRBJ2-3; D assignment may be TRBD1 or TRBD2 (5 bases each). Trimming cost V 3 bases and J 2 bases, with 12 bases left between them. The V gene's germline CDR1 is SQVTM and CDR2 ANQGSEA. The CDR3 totals 14 residues. The CDR3 loop reads CSVEGPGATDTQYF. The DNA of the CDR3 is TGCAGCGTTGAGGGCCCCGGGGCCACAGATACGCAGTATTTT.

There are a few counts of this clone. The junction shows a germline mismatch at one end, possibly a read error. The genes are TRBV10-3 and TRBJ1-5, with a tentative D call TRBD1 (5 bases). The CDR3 is 15 residues long. Looked up from germline, CDR1 is ENHRY and CDR2 is SYGVKD. CDR3 region: CASSKDGGDNQPQHF. In DNA form, the CDR3 reads TGTGCCAGCAGTAAGGACGGGGGGGACAATCAGCCCCAGCATTTT.

This clone was recorded a few times. The chain joins TRBV27 to TRBJ1-5; no definite D call. The CDR3 extends over 11 amino acids. Germline V gives CDR1 MNHEY, CDR2 SMNVEV (reference sequence). Trimming pared 8 bases from V and 10 bases from J, leaving 12 bases between. The CDR3 spells CASGLRSPQHF. The CDR3, as DNA: TGTGCCAGCGGGCTTCGTTCTCCCCAGCATTTT.

The V gene is TRBV9, the J gene TRBJ2-5; 8 nucleotides agree with TRBD1. From germline, CDR1 is SGDLS and CDR2 YYNGEE. The V segment lost 1 base and the J segment 2 bases; nucleotides outside the gene matches: 4. CDR3 length: 15 amino acids. Written as DNA, the CDR3 is TGTGCCAGCAGCGTACTGGGACAGGCACAAGAGACCCAGTACTTC. It encodes CASSVLGQAQETQYF.

J is TRBJ2-7 and V is TRBV9; D is uncertain. V lost 0 bases and J 3 bases, leaving 13 bases between the germline ends. Germline V gene lookup returns CDR1 SGDLS and CDR2 YYNGEE. The CDR3 sequence is 15 residues long. For the CDR3, the DNA is TGTGCCAGCAGCGTAGGTTTCAGGTTAGTCTACGAGCAGTACTTC. It encodes CASSVGFRLVYEQYF.

J is TRBJ1-2 and V is TRBV9; D possibly corresponds to TRBD1 (5 bases). CDR3 length: 16 amino acids. Germline loops: CDR1 SGDLS, CDR2 YYNGEE. V was clipped by 4 bases and J by 3 bases, with 19 bases between them. The CDR3 region is CASSHSGRGADYGYTF. CDR3 DNA sequence: TGTGCCAGCAGCCACAGCGGGAGAGGGGCTGACTATGGCTACACCTTC.

The CDR3 here is CASSQPGLEQFF. CDR3 coding DNA: TGTGCCAGCAGCCAACCTGGACTGGAGCAGTTCTTC. J is TRBJ2-1 and V is TRBV4-2, with D maybe TRBD2 (5 bases). Between the trimmed V and J ends, which lost 2 bases and 10 bases, there was a span of 9 bases. The CDR3 spans 12 residues. Germline CDR1 LGHNA, CDR2 YNFKEQ.

J is TRBJ2-7 and V is TRBV27; unclear D gene. V shed 4 bases and J shed 5 bases, with 12 bases lying between them. The germline V gene has CDR1 MNHEY and CDR2 SMNVEV (reference sequence). There are 13 residues in the CDR3. CDR3 in amino acids: CASSSARSHEQYF. CDR3 DNA: TGTGCCAGCAGTTCGGCAAGATCACACGAGCAGTACTTC.

The chain links TRBV27 to TRBJ2-7; D is undetermined. Trimming removed 3 bases at V and 6 bases at J, with 6 bases between. Germline lookup yields CDR1 MNHEY and CDR2 SMNVEV (reference sequence). The length of the CDR3 is 11 residues. The CDR3 DNA follows: TGTGCCAGCAGTTTGGGCAGCGAGCAGTACTTC. It specifies CASSLGSEQYF.

The CDR3 is CAISESGTEYARVAFF. The DNA of the CDR3 is TGTGCCATCAGTGAGTCTGGGACAGAATACGCGCGGGTCGCTTTCTTT. The V gene is TRBV10-3, the J gene TRBJ1-1, with 7 bases fitting TRBD1. V trimming: 0 bases; J trimming: 11 bases; junction bases outside the gene matches: 15. The germline CDR1 and CDR2 sequences are ENHRY and SYGVKD. The CDR3 runs 16 residues.

V is TRBV11-1 and J is TRBJ1-1; D is unclear. The V gene lost 5 bases and the J gene lost 8 bases, with 12 bases spanning the gap. The CDR3 has 12 amino acids. The germline CDR1 and CDR2 sequences are SGHAT and FQDESV (reference sequence). This chain's CDR3 is CASSTRQAEAFF. The CDR3, as DNA: TGTGCCAGCAGCACCCGACAAGCCGAAGCTTTCTTT. The variable domain in full, with the rest retrieved from reference TRBV11-1 and TRBJ1-1, is EAEVAQSPRYKITEKSQAVAFWCDPISGHATLYWYRQILGQGPELLVQFQDESVVDDSQLPKDRFSAERLKGVDSTLKIQPAELGDSAMYLCASSTRQAEAFFGQGTRLTVV.

This clone was counted a single time. This chain joins TRBV4-1 and TRBJ1-4, with D perhaps matching TRBD1 (6 bases). The germline V gene encodes CDR1 MGHRA and CDR2 YSYEKL. The CDR3 runs 18 residues. Between the trimmed V and J ends, which lost 1 base and 0 bases, there was a span of 15 bases. For the CDR3, the DNA is TGCGCCAGCAGCCAAGTACGGGGGGGGCGTCCAACTAATGAAAAACTGTTTTTT. It encodes CASSQVRGGRPTNEKLFF.

The V call is TRBV30, the J call TRBJ1-1; no reliable D call. The germline V and J ends were trimmed by 4 bases and 5 bases, with 20 bases remaining between them. The CDR3 runs to 15 residues. Germline lookup yields CDR1 GTSNPN and CDR2 SVGIG (reference sequence). In DNA form, the CDR3 reads TGTGCCTGGACAACTGCACGTCAAGTGGGGACTGAAGCTTTCTTT. This translates into CAWTTARQVGTEAFF.

The rearrangement links TRBV5-6 to TRBJ1-6; 10 bases align to TRBD1. V shed 4 bases and J 7 bases; nucleotides not matched to a gene: 5. This CDR3 contains 15 residues. From germline, CDR1 is SGHDT and CDR2 YYEEEE. CDR3 loop: CASSGSTGGNSPLHF. CDR3 in DNA: TGTGCCAGCAGCGGGTCGACAGGGGGCAATTCACCCCTCCACTTT.